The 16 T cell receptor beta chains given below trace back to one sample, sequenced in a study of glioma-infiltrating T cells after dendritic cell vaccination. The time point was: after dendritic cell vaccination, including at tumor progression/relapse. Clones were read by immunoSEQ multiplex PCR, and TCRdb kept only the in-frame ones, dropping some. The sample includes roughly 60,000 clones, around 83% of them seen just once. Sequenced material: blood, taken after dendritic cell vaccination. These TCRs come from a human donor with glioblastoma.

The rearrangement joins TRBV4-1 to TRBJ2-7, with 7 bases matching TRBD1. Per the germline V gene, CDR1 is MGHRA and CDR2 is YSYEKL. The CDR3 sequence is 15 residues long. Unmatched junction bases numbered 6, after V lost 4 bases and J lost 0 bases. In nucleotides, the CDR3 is TGCGCCAGCAGCCCTGGACAGGCCTTCTCCTACGAGCAGTACTTC. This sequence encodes CASSPGQAFSYEQYF.

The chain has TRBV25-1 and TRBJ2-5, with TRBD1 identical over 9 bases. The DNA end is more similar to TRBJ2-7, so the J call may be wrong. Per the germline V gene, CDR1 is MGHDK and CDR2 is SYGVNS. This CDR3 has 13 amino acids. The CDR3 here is CASRSTGGVEQYF. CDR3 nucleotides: TGTGCCAGCCGATCAACAGGGGGCGTCGAGCAGTACTTC.

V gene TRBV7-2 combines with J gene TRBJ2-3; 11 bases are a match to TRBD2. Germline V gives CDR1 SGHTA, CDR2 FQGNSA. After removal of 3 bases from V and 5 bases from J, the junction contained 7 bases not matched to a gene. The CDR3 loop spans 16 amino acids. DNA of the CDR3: TGTGCCAGCAGCTTTGTAGCGGGGGGGCCGGGAGATACGCAGTATTTT. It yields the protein CASSFVAGGPGDTQYF.

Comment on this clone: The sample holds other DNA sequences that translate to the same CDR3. The CDR3 sequence: CASSSQGAVYEQYF. Here the CDR3 DNA reads TGTGCCAGCAGTTCACAGGGGGCAGTTTACGAGCAGTACTTC. The rearrangement joins TRBV27 to TRBJ2-7; 9 bases are a match to TRBD1. Germline V lookup: CDR1 MNHEY, CDR2 SMNVEV (reference sequence). The V and J ends lost 4 bases and 4 bases, in that order; junction bases with no gene match: 5. The CDR3 sequence is 14 residues long.

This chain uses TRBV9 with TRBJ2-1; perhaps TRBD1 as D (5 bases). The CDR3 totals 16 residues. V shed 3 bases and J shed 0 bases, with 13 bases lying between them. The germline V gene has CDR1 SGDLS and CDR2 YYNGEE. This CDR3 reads CASSAHGASSYNEQFF. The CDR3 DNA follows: TGTGCCAGCAGCGCCCATGGGGCGAGCTCCTACAATGAGCAGTTCTTC.

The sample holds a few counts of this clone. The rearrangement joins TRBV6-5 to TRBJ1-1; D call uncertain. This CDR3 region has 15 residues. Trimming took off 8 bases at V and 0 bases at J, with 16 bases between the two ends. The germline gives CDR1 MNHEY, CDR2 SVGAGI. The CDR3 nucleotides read TGTGCCAGCTCCAAAGGTGAGGATATGAACACTGAAGCTTTCTTT. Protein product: CASSKGEDMNTEAFF.

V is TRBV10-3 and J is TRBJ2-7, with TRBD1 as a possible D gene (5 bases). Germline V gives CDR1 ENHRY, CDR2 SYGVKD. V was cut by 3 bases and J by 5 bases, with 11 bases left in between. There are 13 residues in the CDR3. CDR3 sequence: CAISEGAGNEQYF. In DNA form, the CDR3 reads TGTGCCATCAGTGAAGGGGCAGGGAACGAGCAGTACTTC.

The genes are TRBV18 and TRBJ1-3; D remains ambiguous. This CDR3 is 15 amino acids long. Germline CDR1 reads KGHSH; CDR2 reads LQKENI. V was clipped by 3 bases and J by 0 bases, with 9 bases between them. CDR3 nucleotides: TGTGCCAGCTCACCGGTGGGCCGCTCTGGAAACACCATATATTTT. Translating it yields CASSPVGRSGNTIYF.

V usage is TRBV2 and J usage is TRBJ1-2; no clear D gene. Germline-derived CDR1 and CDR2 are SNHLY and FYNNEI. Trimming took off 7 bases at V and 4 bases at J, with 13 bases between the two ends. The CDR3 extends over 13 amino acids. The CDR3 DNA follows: TGTGCCAGCAACATTCGGGTGAGCTATGGCTACACCTTC. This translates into CASNIRVSYGYTF.

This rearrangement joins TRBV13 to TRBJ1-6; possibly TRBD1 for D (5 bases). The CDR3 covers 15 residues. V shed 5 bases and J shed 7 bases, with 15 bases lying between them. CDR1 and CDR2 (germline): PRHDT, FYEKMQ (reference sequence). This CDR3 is CASSIRARGNSPLHF. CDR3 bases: TGTGCCAGCAGCATTCGGGCTCGGGGGAATTCACCCCTCCACTTT.

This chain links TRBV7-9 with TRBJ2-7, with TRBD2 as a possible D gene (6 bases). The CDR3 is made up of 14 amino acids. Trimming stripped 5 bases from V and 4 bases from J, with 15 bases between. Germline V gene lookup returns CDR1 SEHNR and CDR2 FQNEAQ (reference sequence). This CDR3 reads CASSHGGTRYEQYF. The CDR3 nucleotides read TGTGCCAGCAGCCATGGGGGGACTCGTTACGAGCAGTACTTC.

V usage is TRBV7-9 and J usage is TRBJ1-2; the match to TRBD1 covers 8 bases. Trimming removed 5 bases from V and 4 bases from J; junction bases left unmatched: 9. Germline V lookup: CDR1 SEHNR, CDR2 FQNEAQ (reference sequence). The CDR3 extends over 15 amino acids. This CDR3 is CASSPTGGVTYGYTF. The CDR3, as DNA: TGTGCCAGCAGCCCAACAGGGGGAGTTACCTATGGCTACACCTTC.

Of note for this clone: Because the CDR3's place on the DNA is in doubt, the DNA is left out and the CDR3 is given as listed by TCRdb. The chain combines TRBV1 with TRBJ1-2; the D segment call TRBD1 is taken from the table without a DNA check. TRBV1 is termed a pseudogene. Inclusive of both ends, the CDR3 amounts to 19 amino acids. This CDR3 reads CTSSQVGCGTGWFDYGYTF.

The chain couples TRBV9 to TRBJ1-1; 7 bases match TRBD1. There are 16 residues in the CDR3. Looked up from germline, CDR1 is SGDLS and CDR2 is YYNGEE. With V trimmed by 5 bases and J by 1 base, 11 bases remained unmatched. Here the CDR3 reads CASSETGTEKNTEAFF. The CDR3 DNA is TGTGCCAGCAGTGAAACCGGGACAGAGAAGAACACTGAAGCTTTCTTT.

The CDR3 DNA reads as TGTGCCAGCAGCCCGAGCGCGGCAGAGAACCTCTATGGCTACACCTTC. Translated, it gives CASSPSAAENLYGYTF. The V gene is TRBV7-9, the J gene TRBJ1-2; D is unresolved. Germline V gene data show CDR1 as SEHNR and CDR2 as FQNEAQ (reference sequence). This CDR3 is built from 16 residues. V shed 5 bases and J shed 4 bases, with 20 bases lying between them.

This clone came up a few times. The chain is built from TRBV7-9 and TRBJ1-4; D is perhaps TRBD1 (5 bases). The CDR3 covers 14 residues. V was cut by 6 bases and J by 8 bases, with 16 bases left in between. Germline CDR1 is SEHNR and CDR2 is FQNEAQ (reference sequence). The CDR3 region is CASSSVRAGEKLFF. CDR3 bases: TGTGCCAGCAGTTCGGTCAGGGCGGGGGAAAAACTGTTTTTT.